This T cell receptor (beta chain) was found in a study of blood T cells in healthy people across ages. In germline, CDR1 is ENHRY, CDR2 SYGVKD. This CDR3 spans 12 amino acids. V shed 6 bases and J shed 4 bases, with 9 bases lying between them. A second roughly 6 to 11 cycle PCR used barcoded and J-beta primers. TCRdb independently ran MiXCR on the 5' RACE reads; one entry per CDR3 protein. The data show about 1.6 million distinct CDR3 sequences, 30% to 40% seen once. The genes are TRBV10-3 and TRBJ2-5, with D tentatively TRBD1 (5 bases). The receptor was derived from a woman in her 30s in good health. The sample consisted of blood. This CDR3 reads CAISAGLETQYF. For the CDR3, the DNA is TGTGCCATCAGCGCAGGGTTAGAGACCCAGTACTTC.